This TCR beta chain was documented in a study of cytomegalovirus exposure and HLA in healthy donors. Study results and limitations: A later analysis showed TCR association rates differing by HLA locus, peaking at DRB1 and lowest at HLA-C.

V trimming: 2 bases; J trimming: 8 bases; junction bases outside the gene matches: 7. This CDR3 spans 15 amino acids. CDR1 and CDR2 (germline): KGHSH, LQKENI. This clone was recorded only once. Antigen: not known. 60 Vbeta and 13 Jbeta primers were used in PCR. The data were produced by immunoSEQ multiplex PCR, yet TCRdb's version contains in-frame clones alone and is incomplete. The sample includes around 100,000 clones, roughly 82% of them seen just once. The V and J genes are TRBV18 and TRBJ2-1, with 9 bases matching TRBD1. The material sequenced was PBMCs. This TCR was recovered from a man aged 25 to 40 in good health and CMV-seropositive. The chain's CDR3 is CASSPRGQGTDEQFF. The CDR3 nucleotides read TGTGCCAGCTCACCAAGGGGACAGGGAACGGATGAGCAGTTCTTC. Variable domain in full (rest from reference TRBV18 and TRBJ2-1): NAGVMQNPRHLVRRRGQEARLRCSPMKGHSHVYWYRQLPEEGLKFMVYLQKENIIDESGMPKERFSAEFPKEGPSILRIQQVVRGDSAAYFCASSPRGQGTDEQFFGPGTRLTVL.